The T cell receptor beta chain under discussion was sequenced for a study of identical twins. The CDR3 sequence is 13 residues long. Looked up from germline, CDR1 is SGHNT and CDR2 is YYREEE (reference sequence). V was shortened by 4 bases and J by 4 bases, with 8 bases between the two germline ends. In regard to this clonotype: Antigen specificity is unknown.

General observations from the study: One should note that invariant MAIT and iNKT cells could partly confound zero-insertion analyses. Monozygotic twins shared more out-of-frame TCR alpha than recombination models predicted.

A universal primer binding site was introduced by template switching. The final cDNA contained unique molecular identifiers. TCRdb re-called the 5' RACE reads through MiXCR, storing one row per CDR3 protein. This sample has under 250,000 distinct CDR3 sequences, with roughly 12% found just once. The data were also submitted as part of a second study, on yellow fever vaccine responses in identical twins. That study adds: Reportedly, the T cell response mounted by twins to vaccine seemed partly convergent, partly personalized.

The sample comprised memory (CD45RO+) T cells sorted from blood. This sequence was found in a woman aged 18-29 years in good health. V is TRBV5-4 and J is TRBJ2-2; D call uncertain. For the CDR3, the DNA is TGTGCCAGCAGCCCACACTCCACCGGGGAGCTGTTTTTT. Protein product: CASSPHSTGELFF.